This T cell receptor (beta chain) was documented in a study of radiation and T cells in renal cell carcinoma. Background on the study: Nephrectomy followed 15 Gy stereotactic body radiation by 4 weeks.

As regards this clone: Its target is not known.

Time point specified: baseline pretreatment blood. Treatment of the sample: 15 Gy SBRT to primary tumor, nephrectomy 4 weeks later. Serial blood draws occurred at baseline and 2 and 4 weeks post-SBRT. Study findings and constraints: From baseline, blood top tumor clonotypes peaked at 2 weeks post-radiation.

Assay used: immunoSEQ multiplex PCR; TCRdb lists only in-frame clones, some missing. The data hold approximately 100,000 clones, with around 88% observed a single time. Germline V gene lookup returns CDR1 LNHDA and CDR2 SQIVND (reference sequence). The CDR3 spans 14 residues. Trimming removed 2 bases from V and 16 bases from J, with 21 bases in between. This specimen consisted of blood, obtained from a patient whose treatment included radiotherapy and nephrectomy. The rearrangement joins TRBV19 to TRBJ1-5, with D hard to call. The clonotype comes from a man aged 45 to 65 with renal cell carcinoma. The CDR3 reads CASSIKWREASEHF. The CDR3 bases are TGTGCCAGTAGTATAAAGTGGAGGGAGGCATCGGAACATTTT.